These 4 T cell receptor beta chains share one sample of origin, sequenced in a study of TIL therapy for anti-PD-1-resistant metastatic lung cancer. Time point specified: pre-treatment sample, taken before nivolumab and TIL therapy. Sequencing used immunoSEQ v3. Produced via immunoSEQ multiplex PCR; TCRdb's table is partial and in-frame only. The sample gives some 18,000 clones, 80% to 90% of which show up once; about 2.2% is in the top ten. The starting material was blood, obtained at baseline. The source is a person aged 25-85 years with non-small cell lung cancer.

This chain uses TRBV4-1 with TRBJ2-2, with D uncertain. V was trimmed by 4 bases and J by 0 bases, leaving 3 bases between them. The CDR3 extends over 13 amino acids. Looked up from germline, CDR1 is MGHRA and CDR2 is YSYEKL. The CDR3 here is CASSRPNTGELFF. CDR3 DNA: TGCGCCAGCAGCCGACCGAACACCGGGGAGCTGTTTTTT.

Worth noting for this clone: Different DNA sequences within this sample yield the same CDR3. The chain couples TRBV18 to TRBJ1-2; no definite D call. This CDR3 has 14 residues. V dropped 3 bases and J dropped 1 base, with 9 bases sitting between them. Germline CDR1 reads KGHSH; CDR2 reads LQKENI. Here the CDR3 DNA reads TGTGCCAGCTCACCTCCAACAGTTAACTATGGCTACACCTTC. Amino acid sequence: CASSPPTVNYGYTF.

The CDR3 nucleotides read TGTGCCAGCAGTATCGGACTAACCGGGGAGCTGTTTTTT. Protein sequence: CASSIGLTGELFF. V gene TRBV6-1 combines with J gene TRBJ2-2; a weak D match, TRBD2 (6 bases). Germline assignment: CDR1 MNHNS and CDR2 SASEGT. This CDR3 is built from 13 residues. Trimming removed 5 bases from V and 5 bases from J, with 9 bases in between.

This chain uses TRBV5-1 with TRBJ2-1; D could derive from TRBD1 or TRBD2 (6 bases each). Between the trimmed V and J ends, which lost 4 bases and 7 bases, there was a span of 18 bases. CDR1 is SGHRS, CDR2 YFSETQ, per germline. The CDR3 loop spans 15 amino acids. The CDR3 here is CASSAGTLTGNEQFF. The CDR3 DNA reads TGCGCCAGCAGCGCGGGGACCCTTACAGGGAATGAGCAGTTCTTC.